In this sample, the clone carrying this T cell receptor beta chain turned up a few times. Its antigen is not known. This sample stems from a study of radiation and T cells in renal cell carcinoma. Study-wide points: In blood, top tumor clones expanded by 2 weeks, shrinking by 4. In nephrectomy-only tumors, top 100 clonotypes averaged around 40%, versus approximately 54% irradiated.

Treatment here: 15 Gy SBRT to primary tumor, nephrectomy 4 weeks later. TCRdb's copy holds only in-frame clones and misses some; the assay was immunoSEQ multiplex PCR. The sample shows tens of thousands of clones, 40% to 55% of them seen only once. The sequence was obtained from a woman in her 50s with renal cell carcinoma. The sample in question was tumor tissue, obtained from a patient whose treatment included radiotherapy and nephrectomy.

CDR3 sequence reads: CASSYLGTGSYGYTF. DNA for the CDR3: TGTGCCAGCAGCTACCTGGGAACAGGAAGCTATGGCTACACCTTC. The gene calls are TRBV2 and TRBJ1-2; maybe TRBD1 (5 bases). The V gene lost 6 bases and the J gene lost 4 bases, with 18 bases spanning the gap. The CDR3 extends over 15 amino acids. CDR1 and CDR2 (germline): SNHLY, FYNNEI.